This T cell receptor (beta chain) appears in the sequencing data of a study of OX40 agonist ivuxolimab in advanced cancers. The study's findings and limits: In the expanded peripheral T cells, antigen specificity was never determined. Normalized T-cell clonal expansion was also low in some nonresponders. There were, on average, more expanded clones in CD8+ T cells than in CD4+.

About this clone itself: Antigen unknown.

Clones were sequenced by immunoSEQ multiplex PCR, and TCRdb holds only the in-frame ones, with some missing. Counted here are around 100,000 clones, around 90% occurring once; the ten biggest clones make up about 0.49%. The CDR3 runs to 16 residues. The germline V gene encodes CDR1 MGHDK and CDR2 SYGVNS. Losses at the gene ends were 4 bases for V and 1 base for J; bases not matched to a gene: 9. Sequenced here: CD4+ or CD8+ T cells sorted from blood, sampled in a trial of the OX40 agonist ivuxolimab. The sequence was collected from an adult with an advanced solid tumor such as melanoma, head and neck, liver or kidney cancer. V gene TRBV25-1 combines with J gene TRBJ1-1; 7 positions match TRBD1. Here the CDR3 DNA reads TGTGCCAGCAGTGGAACCGGAACAGGGGAGAACACTGAAGCTTTCTTT. Translated: CASSGTGTGENTEAFF.